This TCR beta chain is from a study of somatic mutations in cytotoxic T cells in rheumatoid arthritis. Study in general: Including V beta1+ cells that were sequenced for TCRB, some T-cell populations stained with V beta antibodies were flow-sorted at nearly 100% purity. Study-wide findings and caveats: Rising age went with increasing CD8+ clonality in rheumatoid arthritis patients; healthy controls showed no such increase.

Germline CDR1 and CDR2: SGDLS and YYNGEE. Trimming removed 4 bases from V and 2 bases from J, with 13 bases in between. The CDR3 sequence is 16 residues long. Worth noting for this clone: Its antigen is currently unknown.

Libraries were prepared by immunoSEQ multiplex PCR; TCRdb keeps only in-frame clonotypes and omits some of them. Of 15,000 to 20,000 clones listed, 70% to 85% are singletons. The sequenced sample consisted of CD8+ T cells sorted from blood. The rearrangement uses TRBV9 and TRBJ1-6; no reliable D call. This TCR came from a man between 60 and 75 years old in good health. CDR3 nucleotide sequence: TGTGCCAGCAGCCCCCCCCCGGAGACCTATAATTCACCCCTCCACTTT. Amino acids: CASSPPPETYNSPLHF. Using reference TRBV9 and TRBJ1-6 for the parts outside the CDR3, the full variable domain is DSGVTQTPKHLITATGQRVTLRCSPRSGDLSVYWYQQSLDQGLQFLIQYYNGEERAKGNILERFSAQQFPDLHSELNLSSLELGDSALYFCASSPPPETYNSPLHFGNGTRLTVT.